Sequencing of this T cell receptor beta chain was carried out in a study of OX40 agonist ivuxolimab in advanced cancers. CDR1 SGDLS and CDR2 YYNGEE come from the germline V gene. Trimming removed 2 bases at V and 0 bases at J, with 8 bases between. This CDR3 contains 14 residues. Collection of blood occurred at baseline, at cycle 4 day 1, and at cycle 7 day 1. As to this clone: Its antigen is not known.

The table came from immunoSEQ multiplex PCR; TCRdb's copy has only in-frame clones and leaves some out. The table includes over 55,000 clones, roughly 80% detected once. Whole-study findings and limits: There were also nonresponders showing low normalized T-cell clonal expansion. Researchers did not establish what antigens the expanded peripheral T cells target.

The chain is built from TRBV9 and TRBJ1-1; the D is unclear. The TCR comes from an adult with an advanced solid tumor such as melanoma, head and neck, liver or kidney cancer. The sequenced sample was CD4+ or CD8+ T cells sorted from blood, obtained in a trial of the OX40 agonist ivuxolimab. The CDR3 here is CASSVEIMNTEAFF. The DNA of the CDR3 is TGTGCCAGCAGCGTCGAAATTATGAACACTGAAGCTTTCTTT.